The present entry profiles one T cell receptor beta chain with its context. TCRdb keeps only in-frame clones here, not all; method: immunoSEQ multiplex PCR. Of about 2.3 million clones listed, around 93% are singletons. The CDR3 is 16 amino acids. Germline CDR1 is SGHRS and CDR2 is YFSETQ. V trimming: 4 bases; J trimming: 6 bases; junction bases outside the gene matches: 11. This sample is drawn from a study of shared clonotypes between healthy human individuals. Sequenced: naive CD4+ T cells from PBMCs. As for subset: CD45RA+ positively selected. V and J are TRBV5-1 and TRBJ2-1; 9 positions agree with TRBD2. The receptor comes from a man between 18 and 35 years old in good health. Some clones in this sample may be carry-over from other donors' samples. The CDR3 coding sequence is TGCGCCAGCAGCAAATCTTCGGGACTAGCTGGCAATGAGCAGTTCTTC. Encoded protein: CASSKSSGLAGNEQFF.